This TCR beta chain comes out of a study of technical replicates of blood from several donors. This clone was seen more than once but under ten times. The germline CDR1 and CDR2 sequences are SGHTA and FQGTGA. The CDR3 has 14 residues. The V segment lost 6 bases and the J segment 8 bases; nucleotides outside the gene matches: 7. Libraries were prepared by immunoSEQ multiplex PCR; TCRdb keeps only in-frame clonotypes and omits some of them. Among some 87,000 clones listed, 96% were seen once. The gene calls are TRBV7-3 and TRBJ1-4; TRBD1 aligns across 9 bases. The sequencing sample was made of T cells isolated from PBMCs. The receptor was derived from a human donor in good health. Here the CDR3 DNA reads TGTGCCAGCAGTCGGGGACAGGGCGGAGAAAAACTGTTTTTT. Translation gives CASSRGQGGEKLFF.